This record concerns one T cell receptor (beta chain) sequence. No antigen is known for it. This specimen comes from a study of lymphopenia after photon versus proton radiotherapy. Study conclusions and caveats: Post-nadir diversity loss with photons came from oligoclonal expansion, particularly CD8+ Temra cells. Relative stability marked proton patients; photon patients lost diversity and naive cells. Only patients who died were analyzed for survival; proton advantage is unproven. A bigger post-nadir fall in TCR diversity correlated inversely with survival time in deceased patients.

Sequencing used immunoSEQ multiplex PCR; TCRdb keeps in-frame clones, though not all of them. The sample lists fewer than 25,000 clones; 80% to 95% were seen once. The CDR3 has 14 amino acids. The V end lost 8 bases, the J end lost 4 bases, and 17 bases lay between the germline ends. Looked up from germline, CDR1 is SGHAT and CDR2 is FQDESV (reference sequence). This TCR was recovered from a woman between 70 and 85 years old with pancreatic cancer. Some clones in this sample may be carry-over from other donors' samples. The sample was peripheral blood, taken from a patient treated with proton-based radiotherapy. This chain uses TRBV11-1 with TRBJ1-2; possibly TRBD1 for D (5 bases). The CDR3: CASGGRLDPYGYTF. The CDR3 coding sequence is TGTGCCAGCGGGGGACGGCTGGACCCCTATGGCTACACCTTC.